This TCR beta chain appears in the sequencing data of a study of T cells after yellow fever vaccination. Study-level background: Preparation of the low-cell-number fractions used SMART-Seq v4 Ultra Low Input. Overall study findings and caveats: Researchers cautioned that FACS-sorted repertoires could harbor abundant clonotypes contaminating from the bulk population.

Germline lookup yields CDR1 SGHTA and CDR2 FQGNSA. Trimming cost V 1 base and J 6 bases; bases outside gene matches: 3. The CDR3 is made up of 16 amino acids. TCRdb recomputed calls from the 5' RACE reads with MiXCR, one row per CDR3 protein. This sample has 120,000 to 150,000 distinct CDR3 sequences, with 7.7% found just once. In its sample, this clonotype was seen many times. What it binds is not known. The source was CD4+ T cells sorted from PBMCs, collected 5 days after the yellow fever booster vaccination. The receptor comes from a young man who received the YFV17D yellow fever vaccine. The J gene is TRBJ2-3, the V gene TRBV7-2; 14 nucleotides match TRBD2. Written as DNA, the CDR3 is TGTGCCAGCAGCTTAGGACTAGCGGGAGGGTACGATACGCAGTATTTT. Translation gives CASSLGLAGGYDTQYF.